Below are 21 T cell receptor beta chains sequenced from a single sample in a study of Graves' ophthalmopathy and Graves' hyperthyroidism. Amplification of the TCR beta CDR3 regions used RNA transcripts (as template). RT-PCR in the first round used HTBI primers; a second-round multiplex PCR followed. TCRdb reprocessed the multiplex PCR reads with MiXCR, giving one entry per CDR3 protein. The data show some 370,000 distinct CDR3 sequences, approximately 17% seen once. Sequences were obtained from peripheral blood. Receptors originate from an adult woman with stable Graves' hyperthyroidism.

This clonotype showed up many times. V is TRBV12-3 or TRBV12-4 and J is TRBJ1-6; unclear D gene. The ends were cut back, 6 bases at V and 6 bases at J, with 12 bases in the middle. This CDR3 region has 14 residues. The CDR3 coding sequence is TGTGCCAGCAGCACGGGTACATCTAATTCACCCCTCCACTTT. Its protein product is CASSTGTSNSPLHF.

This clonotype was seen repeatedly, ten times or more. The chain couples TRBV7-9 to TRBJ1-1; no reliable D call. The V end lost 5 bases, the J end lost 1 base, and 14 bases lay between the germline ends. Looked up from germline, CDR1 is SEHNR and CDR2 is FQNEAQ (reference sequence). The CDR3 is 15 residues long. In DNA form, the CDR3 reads TGTGCCAGCAGCGAATCCGGGCGCTGGAACACTGAAGCTTTCTTT. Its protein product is CASSESGRWNTEAFF.

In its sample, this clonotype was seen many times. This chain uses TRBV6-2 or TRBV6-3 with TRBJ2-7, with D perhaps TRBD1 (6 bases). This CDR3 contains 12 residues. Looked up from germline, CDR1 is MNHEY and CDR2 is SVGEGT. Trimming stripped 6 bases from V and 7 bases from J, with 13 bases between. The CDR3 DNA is TGTGCCAGCAGGTCAGGGGCTACGGAGCAGTACTTC. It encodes CASRSGATEQYF.

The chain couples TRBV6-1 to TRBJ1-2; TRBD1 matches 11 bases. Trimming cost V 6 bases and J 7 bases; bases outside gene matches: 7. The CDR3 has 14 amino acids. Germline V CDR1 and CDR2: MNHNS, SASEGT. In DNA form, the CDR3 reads TGTGCCAGCAGCCCCGGGACAGGGGGTTTTGGCTACACCTTC. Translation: CASSPGTGGFGYTF.

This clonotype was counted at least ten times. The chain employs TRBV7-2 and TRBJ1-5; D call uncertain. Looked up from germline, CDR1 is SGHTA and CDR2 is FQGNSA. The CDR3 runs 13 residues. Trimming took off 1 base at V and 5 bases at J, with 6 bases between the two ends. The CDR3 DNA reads TGTGCCAGCAGCTTAGAGAGGGATCAGCCCCAGCATTTT. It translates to CASSLERDQPQHF.

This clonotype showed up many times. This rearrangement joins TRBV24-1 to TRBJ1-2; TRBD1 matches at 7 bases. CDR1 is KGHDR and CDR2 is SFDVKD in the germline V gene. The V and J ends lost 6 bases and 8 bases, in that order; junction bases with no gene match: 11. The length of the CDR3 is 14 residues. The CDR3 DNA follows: TGTGCCACCAGTCTCGACAGGGCGTGGGGGGGCTACACCTTC. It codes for CATSLDRAWGGYTF.

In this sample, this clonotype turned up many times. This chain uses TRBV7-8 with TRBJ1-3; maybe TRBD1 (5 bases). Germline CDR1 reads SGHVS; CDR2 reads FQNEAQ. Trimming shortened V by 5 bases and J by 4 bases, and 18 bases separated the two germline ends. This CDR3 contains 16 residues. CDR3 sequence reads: CASSPLGGLWGNTIYF. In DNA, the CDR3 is TGTGCCAGCAGCCCGCTTGGGGGACTTTGGGGAAACACCATATATTTT.

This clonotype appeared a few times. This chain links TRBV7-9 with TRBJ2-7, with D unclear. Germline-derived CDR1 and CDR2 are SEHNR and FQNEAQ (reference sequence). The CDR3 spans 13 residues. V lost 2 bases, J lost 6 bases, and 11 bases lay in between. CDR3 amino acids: CASSLRSRREQYF. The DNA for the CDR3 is TGTGCCAGCAGCTTACGATCTCGACGCGAGCAGTACTTC.

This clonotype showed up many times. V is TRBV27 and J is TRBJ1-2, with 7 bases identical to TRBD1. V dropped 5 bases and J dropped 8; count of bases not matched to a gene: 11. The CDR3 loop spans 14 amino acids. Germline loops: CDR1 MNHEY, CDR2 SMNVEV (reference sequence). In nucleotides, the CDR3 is TGTGCCAGCAGTATCCGGACAGGCATGCACGGCTACACCTTC. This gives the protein CASSIRTGMHGYTF.

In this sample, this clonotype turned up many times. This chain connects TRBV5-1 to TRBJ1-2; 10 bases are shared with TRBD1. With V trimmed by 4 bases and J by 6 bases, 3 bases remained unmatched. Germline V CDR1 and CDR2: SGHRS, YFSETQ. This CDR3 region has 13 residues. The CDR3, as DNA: TGCGCCAGCAGCGTGACAGGGGGCAATGGCTACACCTTC. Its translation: CASSVTGGNGYTF.

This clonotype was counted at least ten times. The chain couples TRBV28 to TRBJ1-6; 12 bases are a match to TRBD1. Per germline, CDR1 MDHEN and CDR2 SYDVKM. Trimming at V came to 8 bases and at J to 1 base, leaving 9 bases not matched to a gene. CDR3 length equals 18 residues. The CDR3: CASPSEGQGASYNSPLHF. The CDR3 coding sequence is TGTGCCAGCCCCTCGGAGGGACAGGGGGCATCCTATAATTCACCCCTCCACTTT.

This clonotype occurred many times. The CDR3 sequence: CASSPARVGNQPQHF. The CDR3 nucleotides are TGTGCCAGCAGTCCGGCCAGGGTTGGCAATCAGCCCCAGCATTTT. The rearrangement joins TRBV12-3 or TRBV12-4 to TRBJ1-5; possible D gene TRBD1, 5 bases. The CDR3 runs to 15 residues. V gave up 5 bases and J gave up 2 bases, with 13 bases separating them.

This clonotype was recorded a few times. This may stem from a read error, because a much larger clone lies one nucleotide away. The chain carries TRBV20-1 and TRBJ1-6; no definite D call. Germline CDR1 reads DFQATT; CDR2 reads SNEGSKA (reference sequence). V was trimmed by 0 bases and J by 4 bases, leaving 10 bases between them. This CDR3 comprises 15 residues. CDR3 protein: CSARDAGPYNSPLHF. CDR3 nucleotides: TGCAGTGCTAGAGATGCAGGACCTTATAATTCACCCCTCCACTTT.

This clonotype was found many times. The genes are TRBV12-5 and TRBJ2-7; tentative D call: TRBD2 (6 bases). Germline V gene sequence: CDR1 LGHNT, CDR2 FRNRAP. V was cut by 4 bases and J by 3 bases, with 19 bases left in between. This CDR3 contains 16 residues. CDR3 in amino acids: CASGSILSGESYEQYF. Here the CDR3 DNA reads TGTGCTAGTGGTTCCATTCTGTCGGGAGAGAGCTACGAGCAGTACTTC.

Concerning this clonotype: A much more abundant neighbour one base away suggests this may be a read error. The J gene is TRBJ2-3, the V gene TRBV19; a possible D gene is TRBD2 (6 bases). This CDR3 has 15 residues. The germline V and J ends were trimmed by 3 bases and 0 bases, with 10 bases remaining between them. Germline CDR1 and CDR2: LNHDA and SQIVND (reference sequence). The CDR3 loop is CASSIGGDSTDTQYF. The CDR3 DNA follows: TGTGCCAGTAGTATTGGCGGGGACAGCACAGATACGCAGTATTTT.

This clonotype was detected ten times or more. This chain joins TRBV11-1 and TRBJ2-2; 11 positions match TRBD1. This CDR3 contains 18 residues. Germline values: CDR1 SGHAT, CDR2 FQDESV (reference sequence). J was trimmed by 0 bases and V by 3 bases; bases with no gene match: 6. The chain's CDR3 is CASSFYRDRGSNTGELFF. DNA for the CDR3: TGTGCCAGCAGCTTCTACCGGGACAGGGGGTCGAACACCGGGGAGCTGTTTTTT.

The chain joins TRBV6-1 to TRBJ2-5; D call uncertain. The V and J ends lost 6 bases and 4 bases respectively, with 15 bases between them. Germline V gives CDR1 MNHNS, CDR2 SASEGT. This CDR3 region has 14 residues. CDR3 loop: CASSPPPVGETQYF. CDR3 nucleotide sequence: TGTGCCAGCAGCCCTCCCCCGGTCGGAGAGACCCAGTACTTC.

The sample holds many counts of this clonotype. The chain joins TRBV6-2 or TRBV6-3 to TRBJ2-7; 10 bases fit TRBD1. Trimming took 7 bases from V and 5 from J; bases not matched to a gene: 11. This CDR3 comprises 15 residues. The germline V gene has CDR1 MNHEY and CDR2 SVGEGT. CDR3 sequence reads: CASTALSGTGDEQYF. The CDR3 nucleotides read TGTGCCAGCACCGCCCTCTCCGGGACAGGGGACGAGCAGTACTTC.

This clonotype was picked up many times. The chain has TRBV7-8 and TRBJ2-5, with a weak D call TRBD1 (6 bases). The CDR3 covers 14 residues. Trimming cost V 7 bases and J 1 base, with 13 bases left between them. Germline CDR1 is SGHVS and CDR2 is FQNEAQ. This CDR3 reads CASTLGQSQETQYF. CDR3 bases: TGTGCCAGCACCCTAGGACAGAGCCAAGAGACCCAGTACTTC.

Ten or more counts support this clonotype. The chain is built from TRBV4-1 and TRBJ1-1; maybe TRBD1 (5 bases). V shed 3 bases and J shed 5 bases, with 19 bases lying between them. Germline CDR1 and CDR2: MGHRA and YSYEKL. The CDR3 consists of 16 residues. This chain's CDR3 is CASSHKPREGVTEAFF. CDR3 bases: TGCGCCAGCAGCCACAAACCCAGGGAAGGGGTAACTGAAGCTTTCTTT.

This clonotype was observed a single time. The CDR3 protein is CASSLGLVRTQYF. CDR3 DNA: TGTGCCAGCAGCTTAGGTCTAGTTCGGACCCAGTACTTC. The chain has TRBV7-2 and TRBJ2-5; D is ambiguous. This CDR3 contains 13 residues. Trimming removed 1 base from V and 7 bases from J, with 10 bases in between. Per germline, CDR1 SGHTA and CDR2 FQGNSA.